This passage covers 19 T cell receptor beta chains from one sample sequenced in a study of neurological immune-mediated disorders. TCRdb re-called the 5' RACE reads through MiXCR, storing one row per CDR3 protein. The sample records 55,000 to 85,000 distinct CDR3 sequences, 2.5% to 4% being singletons. What was sequenced was PBMCs. The receptor set was obtained from a woman aged 45-60 years with multiple sclerosis.

At least ten counts were recorded for this clonotype. This chain uses TRBV7-2 with TRBJ2-3; D gene uncertain. This CDR3 has 16 residues. The V end was cut by 5 bases, the J end by 4 bases, with 19 bases between. Germline V gene lookup returns CDR1 SGHTA and CDR2 FQGNSA. DNA for the CDR3: TGTGCCAGCAGCCGTTATCACCGTAGTTCCCCAGATACGCAGTATTTT. It specifies CASSRYHRSSPDTQYF. Together with reference TRBV7-2 and TRBJ2-3, the CDR3 gives the full variable domain: GAGVSQSPSNKVTEKGKDVELRCDPISGHTALYWYRQSLGQGLEFLIYFQGNSAPDKSGLPSDRFSAERTGGSVSTLTIQRTQQEDSAVYLCASSRYHRSSPDTQYFGPGTRLTVL.

This clonotype was found many times. The chain uses TRBV5-5 and TRBJ2-1; D unclear. Germline CDR1 SGHKS, CDR2 YYEKEE (reference sequence). The CDR3 runs to 15 residues. V was shortened by 0 bases and J by 0 bases, with 7 bases between the two germline ends. The CDR3 spells CASSLEVVSYNEQFF. CDR3 bases: TGTGCCAGCAGCTTGGAGGTAGTCTCCTACAATGAGCAGTTCTTC.

This sequence joins TRBV7-9 and TRBJ2-1; 10 nucleotides match TRBD2. Per germline, CDR1 SEHNR and CDR2 FQNEAQ (reference sequence). V lost 5 bases, J lost 6 bases, and 10 bases stayed unmatched. The CDR3 covers 16 residues. The CDR3 DNA is TGTGCCAGCAGCCCCTACGTAGCGGGAGGCCCCAATGAGCAGTTCTTC. Its protein product is CASSPYVAGGPNEQFF.

Ten or more counts support this clonotype. V and J are TRBV20-1 and TRBJ1-5; D remains unclear. V lost 6 bases and J lost 3, with 12 bases in between. The CDR3 sequence is 13 residues long. Germline-derived CDR1 and CDR2 are DFQATT and SNEGSKA (reference sequence). CDR3 loop: CSASRSPNQPQHF. CDR3 bases: TGCAGTGCCAGCAGGTCCCCCAATCAGCCCCAGCATTTT.

This clonotype was seen repeatedly, ten times or more. The V call is TRBV5-6, the J call TRBJ2-3, with a possible D match to TRBD2 (6 bases). The CDR3 length is 17 residues. Trimming cost V 4 bases and J 0 bases, with 18 bases left between them. CDR1 SGHDT and CDR2 YYEEEE come from the germline V gene. The CDR3 here is CASSRGSLFSSTDTQYF. The CDR3 DNA reads as TGTGCCAGCAGCCGGGGGAGTTTGTTCTCTAGCACAGATACGCAGTATTTT.

This clonotype was counted many times. V usage is TRBV4-1 and J usage is TRBJ1-1; possible D gene TRBD1, 6 bases. Per the germline V gene, CDR1 is MGHRA and CDR2 is YSYEKL. This CDR3 region has 15 residues. V lost 7 bases, J lost 4 bases, and 19 bases lay in between. The CDR3 spells CASNKGGRQGTEAFF. The CDR3 DNA reads as TGCGCCAGCAACAAAGGGGGGAGGCAGGGCACTGAAGCTTTCTTT.

The rearrangement joins TRBV18 to TRBJ1-4, with D possibly TRBD1 on 5 matching bases. This CDR3 comprises 13 residues. Germline V CDR1 and CDR2: KGHSH, LQKENI. Between the trimmed V and J ends, which lost 8 bases and 1 base, there was a span of 8 bases. CDR3 in amino acids: CASQRGTNEKLFF. CDR3 in DNA: TGTGCCAGCCAAAGGGGAACTAATGAAAAACTGTTTTTT.

This clonotype was recorded at least ten times. The chain couples TRBV18 to TRBJ1-1, with 8 positions matching TRBD1. Germline CDR1 KGHSH, CDR2 LQKENI. There are 17 residues in the CDR3. J gave up 0 bases and V 2 bases, and 8 bases lay outside the gene matches. Here the CDR3 DNA reads TGTGCCAGCTCACCAAGACAGGGACAGGCCCTGAACACTGAAGCTTTCTTT. Protein product: CASSPRQGQALNTEAFF.

This clonotype was recorded at least ten times. V usage is TRBV14 and J usage is TRBJ2-7, with 8 bases aligning to TRBD1. The J segment lost 6 bases and the V segment lost 4 bases, leaving 8 bases of the junction unmatched. This CDR3 has 14 residues. Germline values: CDR1 SGHDN, CDR2 FVKESK. The DNA for the CDR3 is TGTGCCAGCAGCCCATTGACAGGGGCGGGCGAGCAGTACTTC. Protein product: CASSPLTGAGEQYF.

This clonotype has more than one count but fewer than ten. V usage is TRBV21-1 and J usage is TRBJ2-1. TRBV21-1 corresponds to a pseudogene. The CDR3 has 10 residues. For the CDR3, the DNA is TGTGCCAGCAGCACGAGTGAGCAGTTCTTC. Translation: CASSTSEQFF.

This clonotype was counted at least ten times. The chain carries TRBV7-2 and TRBJ2-3; 10 bases match TRBD1. This CDR3 has 15 residues. Trimming took 2 bases from V and 4 from J; bases not matched to a gene: 3. CDR1 and CDR2 (germline): SGHTA, FQGNSA. This CDR3 reads CASSLRDRGPDTQYF. In DNA, the CDR3 is TGTGCCAGCAGCTTAAGGGACAGGGGCCCAGATACGCAGTATTTT.

This clonotype was seen ten or more times. The chain is built from TRBV4-1 and TRBJ2-2; D is unresolved. The V end lost 3 bases, the J end lost 2 bases, and 4 bases lay between the germline ends. Germline lookup yields CDR1 MGHRA and CDR2 YSYEKL. The CDR3 is 13 amino acids. The CDR3 coding sequence is TGCGCCAGCAGCCACTTAAACACCGGGGAGCTGTTTTTT. This gives the protein CASSHLNTGELFF.

This clonotype was detected ten times or more. The chain has TRBV3-1 and TRBJ2-3; 8 bases map to TRBD2. In germline, CDR1 is LGHDT, CDR2 YNNKEL (reference sequence). The CDR3 covers 17 residues. Trimming took 5 bases from V and 5 from J; bases not matched to a gene: 15. The CDR3 is CASSILRGGRGGDTQYF. CDR3 coding DNA: TGTGCCAGCAGCATACTTCGGGGGGGCCGGGGTGGAGATACGCAGTATTTT.

This clonotype was found many times. The chain carries TRBV6-5 and TRBJ2-1; possible D gene TRBD2, 5 bases. CDR3 length: 11 amino acids. Germline CDR1 is MNHEY and CDR2 is SVGAGI. V was trimmed by 4 bases and J by 8 bases, leaving 6 bases between them. Written as DNA, the CDR3 is TGTGCCAGCAGTTGGGAGTATGAGCAGTTCTTC. Translating it yields CASSWEYEQFF.

This clonotype was seen repeatedly, ten times or more. J is TRBJ1-1 and V is TRBV9, with D unclear. V was clipped by 5 bases and J by 3 bases, with 8 bases between them. Germline V CDR1 and CDR2: SGDLS, YYNGEE. This CDR3 region has 12 residues. Written as DNA, the CDR3 is TGTGCCAGCAGAAGTTGGGACACTGAAGCTTTCTTT. Amino acids: CASRSWDTEAFF. The full variable domain, completed using reference TRBV9 and TRBJ1-1, is DSGVTQTPKHLITATGQRVTLRCSPRSGDLSVYWYQQSLDQGLQFLIQYYNGEERAKGNILERFSAQQFPDLHSELNLSSLELGDSALYFCASRSWDTEAFFGQGTRLTVV.

This clonotype was detected many times. V usage is TRBV5-1 and J usage is TRBJ2-5; no definite D call. Germline assignment: CDR1 SGHRS and CDR2 YFSETQ. Trimming removed 2 bases from V and 1 base from J, with 3 bases in between. The CDR3 has 12 amino acids. The CDR3 nucleotides read TGCGCCAGCAGCTTAACCCAAGAGACCCAGTACTTC. The encoded protein is CASSLTQETQYF. Combining the CDR3 with reference TRBV5-1 and TRBJ2-5 gives the whole variable domain KAGVTQTPRYLIKTRGQQVTLSCSPISGHRSVSWYQQTPGQGLQFLFEYFSETQRNKGNFPGRFSGRQFSNSRSEMNVSTLELGDSALYLCASSLTQETQYFGPGTRLLVL.

This clonotype was seen many times. The chain combines TRBV3-1 with TRBJ2-2, with 8 bases identical to TRBD1. The CDR3 spans 16 residues. Per germline, CDR1 LGHDT and CDR2 YNNKEL (reference sequence). The V and J ends lost 1 base and 1 base, in that order; junction bases with no gene match: 2. CDR3 nucleotide sequence: TGTGCCAGCAGCCAAGGAACAGGGGGGAACACCGGGGAGCTGTTTTTT. As protein: CASSQGTGGNTGELFF. The full variable domain, with the rest looked up from reference TRBV3-1 and TRBJ2-2, is DTAVSQTPKYLVTQMGNDKSIKCEQNLGHDTMYWYKQDSKKFLKIMFSYNNKELIINETVPNRFSPKSPDKAHLNLHINSLELGDSAVYFCASSQGTGGNTGELFFGEGSRLTVL.

This clonotype was detected many times. V usage is TRBV7-2 and J usage is TRBJ2-3, with TRBD2 as a possible D gene (5 bases). Germline values: CDR1 SGHTA, CDR2 FQGNSA. The CDR3 runs 14 residues. V was clipped by 6 bases and J by 0 bases, with 10 bases between them. In DNA, the CDR3 is TGTGCCAGCAGGACGGGGTCTAGCACAGATACGCAGTATTTT. Residues: CASRTGSSTDTQYF.

This clonotype was recorded many times. V gene TRBV20-1 combines with J gene TRBJ2-7; no clear D gene. CDR1 and CDR2 from the germline V gene are DFQATT and SNEGSKA (reference sequence). V was clipped by 3 bases and J by 0 bases, with 12 bases between them. This CDR3 is built from 14 residues. CDR3 nucleotide sequence: TGCAGTGCTAGGCACAGTTATAGCTCCTACGAGCAGTACTTC. Protein product: CSARHSYSSYEQYF.